Shown below are 29 T cell receptor beta chains from a single sample sequenced in a study of T cells in Graves' hyperthyroidism and ophthalmopathy. The source material, RNA transcripts, was used to amplify TCR beta CDR3 regions. HTBI primers were the set used in a first-round RT-PCR of the TCR CDR3. From the multiplex PCR reads, TCRdb called clonotypes with MiXCR, one entry per CDR3 protein. Here the sample spans about 270,000 distinct CDR3 sequences, 22% being singletons. Sequencing was carried out using blood. The receptors shown here come from a man aged 25 to 45 with Graves' ophthalmopathy.

This rearrangement joins TRBV28 to TRBJ2-1; TRBD2 might be the D (5 bases). Trimming stripped 2 bases from V and 10 bases from J, with 15 bases between. Germline V lookup: CDR1 MDHEN, CDR2 SYDVKM. This CDR3 is built from 14 residues. The CDR3 DNA reads as TGTGCCAGCAGTTTAGGACTCGGCCTATGGGAGCAGTTCTTC. This gives the protein CASSLGLGLWEQFF.

This clonotype has ten or more counts. The chain recombines TRBV3-1 with TRBJ1-1; weak D call: TRBD1 (6 bases). Germline V lookup: CDR1 LGHDT, CDR2 YNNKEL (reference sequence). The CDR3 extends over 12 amino acids. V dropped 4 bases and J dropped 12 bases, with 15 bases sitting between them. CDR3 in DNA: TGTGCCAGCAGCCTCAGACAGGAGCCATCTTTCTTT. This encodes CASSLRQEPSFF.

This rearrangement joins TRBV19 to TRBJ2-7, with 10 bases identical to TRBD2. V was clipped by 7 bases and J by 0 bases; unmatched bases: 9. Looked up from germline, CDR1 is LNHDA and CDR2 is SQIVND (reference sequence). The length of the CDR3 is 16 residues. The CDR3 sequence: CASTPGPSGSSYEQYF. CDR3 DNA: TGTGCCAGTACCCCCGGGCCTAGCGGGAGCTCCTACGAGCAGTACTTC.

This clonotype was observed a handful of times. This chain uses TRBV7-6 with TRBJ2-6; the match to TRBD1 covers 7 bases. The CDR3 has 16 amino acids. Germline CDR1 and CDR2: SGHVS and FNYEAQ. The V and J ends lost 0 bases and 4 bases, in that order; junction bases with no gene match: 3. CDR3 in DNA: TGTGCCAGCAGCTTAGCAGGGGGCGGGGGGGCCAACGTCCTGACTTTC. Translating it yields CASSLAGGGGANVLTF.

This clonotype occurred many times. The chain recombines TRBV6-1 with TRBJ2-2; D gene ambiguous. The CDR3 is made up of 13 amino acids. V was shortened by 4 bases and J by 1 base, with 4 bases between the two germline ends. CDR1 MNHNS and CDR2 SASEGT come from the germline V gene. DNA for the CDR3: TGTGCCAGCAGTGGCATGAACACCGGGGAGCTGTTTTTT. Translation: CASSGMNTGELFF.

The chain combines TRBV7-2 with TRBJ2-2, with D possibly TRBD2 on 5 matching bases. This CDR3 region has 15 residues. CDR1 and CDR2 (germline): SGHTA, FQGNSA. V lost 1 base, J lost 1 base, and 7 bases lay in between. As DNA, the CDR3 is TGTGCCAGCAGCTTAGAACGGGGGAACACCGGGGAGCTGTTTTTT. Translation: CASSLERGNTGELFF.

This clonotype has at least ten counts. This chain joins TRBV18 and TRBJ2-5; D uncertain. This CDR3 region has 14 residues. Germline V lookup: CDR1 KGHSH, CDR2 LQKENI. The ends were cut back, 2 bases at V and 4 bases at J, with 11 bases in the middle. The DNA for the CDR3 is TGTGCCAGCTCACCAACTGGAGTCGGAGAGACCCAGTACTTC. Translated, it gives CASSPTGVGETQYF.

There are many counts of this clonotype. This chain links TRBV28 with TRBJ2-7; 11 bases match TRBD2. CDR3 length equals 14 residues. Germline CDR1 is MDHEN and CDR2 is SYDVKM. The V segment lost 6 bases and the J segment 5 bases; nucleotides outside the gene matches: 6. The CDR3 coding sequence is TGTGCCAGCAGACTGACTAGCGGGAACCACGAGCAGTACTTC. Its translation: CASRLTSGNHEQYF.

The rearrangement joins TRBV6-9 to TRBJ2-2, with 13 positions matching TRBD2. The CDR3 sequence is 18 residues long. Germline trimming cut 4 bases from V and 1 base from J; bases unmatched to any gene: 6. Germline V CDR1 and CDR2: MNHGY, SVAAGI. The CDR3, as DNA: TGTGCCAGCAGTTCCGACGGACTAGCGGGAGTGAACACCGGGGAGCTGTTTTTT. Residues: CASSSDGLAGVNTGELFF.

This clonotype was seen a few times. The V gene is TRBV20-1, the J gene TRBJ2-2, with TRBD1 identical over 8 bases. CDR1 DFQATT and CDR2 SNEGSKA come from the germline V gene (reference sequence). The CDR3 covers 17 residues. J gave up 3 bases and V 3 bases, and 12 bases lay outside the gene matches. The CDR3 is CSARGQVIRGDTGELFF. CDR3 DNA sequence: TGCAGTGCTAGGGGACAGGTTATTAGGGGGGACACCGGGGAGCTGTTTTTT.

The J gene is TRBJ2-3, the V gene TRBV9, with TRBD2 identical over 15 bases. V shed 0 bases, J shed 4 bases, and the junction held 24 bases outside the gene matches. Germline CDR1 and CDR2: SGDLS and YYNGEE. The CDR3 runs 24 residues. CDR3 protein: CASSVAPGQGARGTSGRRADTQYF. CDR3 DNA: TGTGCCAGCAGCGTAGCCCCCGGACAGGGGGCTCGAGGGACTAGCGGGAGGAGAGCAGATACGCAGTATTTT.

This clonotype was seen many times. V is TRBV2 and J is TRBJ1-5; no reliable D call. This CDR3 contains 14 residues. Germline V gene sequence: CDR1 SNHLY, CDR2 FYNNEI. V lost 2 bases and J lost 0, with 5 bases in between. CDR3 nucleotide sequence: TGTGCCAGCAGTGAAAATCATAGCAATCAGCCCCAGCATTTT. It yields the protein CASSENHSNQPQHF. The whole variable domain, filled in from reference TRBV2 and TRBJ1-5, reads EPEVTQTPSHQVTQMGQEVILRCVPISNHLYFYWYRQILGQKVEFLVSFYNNEISEKSEIFDDQFSVERPDGSNFTLKIRSTKLEDSAMYFCASSENHSNQPQHFGDGTRLSIL.

This clonotype turned up a few times. V gene TRBV29-1 combines with J gene TRBJ2-7; the match to TRBD1 covers 9 bases. Per germline, CDR1 SQVTM and CDR2 ANQGSEA. The CDR3 sequence is 13 residues long. After removal of 6 bases from V and 3 bases from J, the junction contained 6 bases not matched to a gene. The CDR3 DNA follows: TGCAGCGTGCTGACAGGGGGGTACTACGAGCAGTACTTC. This encodes CSVLTGGYYEQYF.

This clonotype was detected a few times. The chain couples TRBV25-1 to TRBJ1-2; 9 bases agree with TRBD1. The trim removed 4 bases at V and 7 bases at J, leaving 4 bases unmatched. The CDR3 has 13 amino acids. Germline V gene data show CDR1 as MGHDK and CDR2 as SYGVNS. CDR3 DNA sequence: TGTGCCAGCAGTGCCGGGGACAGGGTTGGCTACACCTTC. It encodes CASSAGDRVGYTF.

There are many counts of this clonotype. The rearrangement uses TRBV7-9 and TRBJ2-1; D unresolved. Germline V gives CDR1 SEHNR, CDR2 FQNEAQ (reference sequence). CDR3 length: 14 amino acids. The germline V and J ends were trimmed by 5 bases and 4 bases, with 12 bases remaining between them. CDR3 loop: CASSRDLIYNEQFF. The CDR3 coding sequence is TGTGCCAGCAGCCGAGACTTGATATACAATGAGCAGTTCTTC.

This clonotype was found a few times. This rearrangement joins TRBV5-6 to TRBJ2-2; possibly TRBD2 for D (5 bases). V was clipped by 0 bases and J by 0 bases, with 9 bases between them. This CDR3 comprises 16 residues. CDR1 and CDR2 (germline): SGHDT, YYEEEE. This CDR3 reads CASSLGSGSNTGELFF. The CDR3 coding sequence is TGTGCCAGCAGCTTGGGGAGCGGCTCGAACACCGGGGAGCTGTTTTTT.

The V and J genes are TRBV3-1 and TRBJ1-5, with a tentative D call TRBD1 (5 bases). The germline gives CDR1 LGHDT, CDR2 YNNKEL (reference sequence). The CDR3 runs 17 residues. V was trimmed by 4 bases and J by 1 base, leaving 17 bases between them. CDR3 sequence (DNA): TGTGCCAGCAGCCCATCCGGGACCCCCTGGAGCAATCAGCCCCAGCATTTT. This encodes CASSPSGTPWSNQPQHF.

This clonotype was picked up a small number of times. V usage is TRBV25-1 and J usage is TRBJ2-3; 8 bases align to TRBD1. Germline CDR1 is MGHDK and CDR2 is SYGVNS. This CDR3 has 15 amino acids. Trimming removed 5 bases from V and 2 bases from J; junction bases left unmatched: 6. In nucleotides, the CDR3 is TGTGCCAGCAGTAAAGGACAGGGTAACACAGATACGCAGTATTTT. Amino acids: CASSKGQGNTDTQYF.

The chain is built from TRBV29-1 and TRBJ2-7, with 8 bases aligning to TRBD2. The germline V gene encodes CDR1 SQVTM and CDR2 ANQGSEA. The CDR3 has 13 amino acids. The V gene end was trimmed by 5 bases and the J gene end by 0 bases; junction bases not matched to a gene: 3. CDR3 protein: CSVWAGGSYEQYF. Here the CDR3 DNA reads TGCAGCGTTTGGGCGGGGGGCTCCTACGAGCAGTACTTC.

Comments on this clonotype: This may be a read error: a much more frequent sequence differs by one nucleotide. This chain uses TRBV11-2 with TRBJ2-1; D ambiguous. This CDR3 has 14 residues. Trimming took off 1 base at V and 4 bases at J, with 8 bases between the two ends. The germline V gene has CDR1 SGHAT and CDR2 FQNNGV. Here the CDR3 reads CASSLVGKYNEQFF. In nucleotides, the CDR3 is TGTGCCAGCAGCTTAGTCGGCAAGTACAATGAGCAGTTCTTC.

The table lists this clonotype with a few counts. This chain connects TRBV12-3 or TRBV12-4 to TRBJ1-5; 8 bases line up with TRBD1. This CDR3 contains 14 residues. Trimming took 6 bases from V and 7 from J; bases not matched to a gene: 8. CDR3 loop: CASSRDRGGQPQHF. In nucleotides, the CDR3 is TGTGCCAGCAGCCGCGACAGGGGTGGCCAGCCCCAGCATTTT.

This clonotype has just a few counts. The chain joins TRBV20-1 to TRBJ2-5; D remains unclear. CDR3 size: 13 residues. Germline V lookup: CDR1 DFQATT, CDR2 SNEGSKA (reference sequence). Trimming took off 4 bases at V and 3 bases at J, with 12 bases between the two ends. CDR3 bases: TGCAGTGCTAAGCTAAGGCCAGAAGAGACCCAGTACTTC. It yields the protein CSAKLRPEETQYF.

The rearrangement joins TRBV11-2 to TRBJ1-2; maybe TRBD1 (6 bases). In germline, CDR1 is SGHAT, CDR2 FQNNGV. The CDR3 contains 16 residues. Trimming took 6 bases from V and 6 from J, leaving 23 bases between them. The CDR3 nucleotides are TGTGCCAGCAGAGAGACAGGTCCCACCGGGGCGGATGGCTACACCTTC. Amino acid sequence: CASRETGPTGADGYTF.

The table lists this clonotype with many counts. The chain employs TRBV5-1 and TRBJ1-1; 12 bases are a match to TRBD1. The V and J ends lost 4 bases and 2 bases, in that order; junction bases with no gene match: 6. CDR1 and CDR2 from the germline V gene are SGHRS and YFSETQ. CDR3 length equals 16 residues. The CDR3 region has the DNA TGCGCCAGCAGCCCGGTGGGACAGGGGGCAAACACTGAAGCTTTCTTT. Protein: CASSPVGQGANTEAFF. Full variable domain (rest looked up from reference TRBV5-1 and TRBJ1-1): KAGVTQTPRYLIKTRGQQVTLSCSPISGHRSVSWYQQTPGQGLQFLFEYFSETQRNKGNFPGRFSGRQFSNSRSEMNVSTLELGDSALYLCASSPVGQGANTEAFFGQGTRLTVV.

This clonotype was observed at least ten times. The chain recombines TRBV20-1 with TRBJ1-2; D is possibly TRBD1 (5 bases). The CDR3 is made up of 13 amino acids. Per the germline V gene, CDR1 is DFQATT and CDR2 is SNEGSKA (reference sequence). Trimming removed 3 bases at V and 2 bases at J, with 10 bases between. CDR3 amino acids: CSASGGGNYGYTF. The CDR3 DNA is TGCAGTGCTAGTGGGGGGGGGAACTATGGCTACACCTTC.

The chain carries TRBV29-1 and TRBJ1-5, with a weak D call TRBD1 (5 bases). V lost 8 bases and J lost 5, with 16 bases in between. The length of the CDR3 is 13 residues. Germline assignment: CDR1 SQVTM and CDR2 ANQGSEA. The CDR3 reads CSFRAGLDQPQHF. In DNA form, the CDR3 reads TGCAGCTTTCGCGCAGGGTTAGATCAGCCCCAGCATTTT.

This clonotype turned up a few times. V is TRBV30 and J is TRBJ1-2; 8 nucleotides match TRBD1. Trimming cost V 3 bases and J 0 bases; bases outside gene matches: 3. The CDR3 extends over 14 amino acids. Germline V gene sequence: CDR1 GTSNPN, CDR2 SVGIG (reference sequence). The chain's CDR3 is CAWRRDRSNYGYTF. The CDR3 DNA is TGTGCCTGGAGGCGGGACAGGTCTAACTATGGCTACACCTTC.

Turning to this clonotype: The CDR3 carries no conserved terminal phenylalanine or tryptophan, so it likely arises from a read error. The chain recombines TRBV6-2 or TRBV6-3 with TRBJ2-5, with TRBD1 matching over 11 bases. This CDR3 is built from 16 residues. CDR1 is MNHEY and CDR2 is SVGEGT in the germline V gene. Losses at the gene ends were 6 bases for V and 2 bases for J; bases not matched to a gene: 8. CDR3 coding DNA: TGTGCCAGCAGCGGGGGGACAGGGGGGCGACAAGAGACCCAGTACTCC. This encodes CASSGGTGGRQETQYS.

This clonotype was counted between two and nine times. This chain joins TRBV7-2 and TRBJ2-1; D tentatively reads TRBD1 or TRBD2 (6 bases each). Looked up from germline, CDR1 is SGHTA and CDR2 is FQGNSA. CDR3 length: 16 amino acids. V was shortened by 3 bases and J by 5 bases, with 17 bases between the two germline ends. For the CDR3, the DNA is TGTGCCAGCAGCTTCAGGGGAGGAGCCAATAACAATGAGCAGTTCTTC. Residues: CASSFRGGANNNEQFF.